This TCR beta chain is drawn from a study of OX40 agonist ivuxolimab in advanced cancers. About the investigation overall: Ivuxolimab was a fully human IgG2 agonistic monoclonal antibody targeting the costimulatory receptor OX40 (CD134). Partial responses were achieved by three dose-escalation patients, of whom one had hepatocellular carcinoma and two had cutaneous melanoma. Intravenous ivuxolimab was administered to patients every 2 weeks at six dose levels: 0.01, 0.1, 0.3, 1.5, 3 and 10 mg/kg. A male proportion of 82.7% and a mean age of around 60 years, ranging from 23 to 79, were recorded for the dose-escalation cohort. Of the roughly 51 patients in dose escalation, about 20 had hepatocellular carcinoma, some 15 had melanoma, 9 had renal cell carcinoma and 9 had head and neck cancer. Peripheral TCRbeta sequencing aimed to test whether ivuxolimab altered TCR sequence diversity and caused clonal T-cell expansion. The paper describes the monotherapy dose-escalation part (N of about 47 patients) of the phase I trial of ivuxolimab. Prior anti-PD-1, anti-PD-L1 or anti-CTLA-4 therapy was permitted, and approximately 39% of dose-escalation patients had received checkpoint inhibitors. Study-level results and caveats: After ivuxolimab, more expanded clones were found on average in CD8+ T cells than in CD4+ T cells. Low levels of normalized T-cell clonal expansion were also shown by some nonresponding patients. The antigen specificity of the clonally expanded peripheral T cells was not determined. Clonal expansion of both CD4+ and CD8+ blood T cells was observed from baseline to week 6 at doses 0.1 to 3.0 mg/kg. In the 0.1-3.0 mg/kg groups, partial responders had among the lowest normalized peripheral clonal expansion, particularly in CD8+ T cells.

The trial excluded patients who had a history of autoimmune disease or were on systemic immunosuppression. Peripheral blood for TCR sequencing was drawn from every dose cohort at baseline, at cycle 4 day 1 and at cycle 7 day 1. Samples came from an open-label, multicenter, first-in-human phase I dose-escalation trial of ivuxolimab. Adults with locally advanced or metastatic head and neck squamous cell, hepatocellular, melanoma or renal cell carcinoma were enrolled in the trial. Before TCR sequencing, CD4+ T cells and CD8+ T cells from peripheral blood were sorted into separate populations. With regard to this clone: This receptor's antigen is unknown. Per-base qualities were not stored, and no clone one base away is much larger.

From the germline V gene, CDR1 is SGHRS and CDR2 is YFSETQ. Trimming removed 0 bases from V and 1 base from J, leaving 11 bases between the germline ends. The CDR3 runs 15 amino acids, cysteine and phenylalanine included. The sequence is cut down to CDR3 DNA, 45 bases in frame from base 1. Genomic DNA was extracted from sorted cells for sequencing of the TCRbeta CDR3 region. The immunoSEQ Assay was used for sequencing of TCRbeta CDR3 regions. The immuneACCESS repertoire file appears here via TCRdb, limited to in-frame rearrangements. These files lack a portion of the clones; in checked studies, under half of the deficit traces to unresolved V genes, and the cause of the others is not known. For this sample the table gives approximately 90,000 clones, of which around 85% were detected only once. The top ten clonotypes cover less than 5% of the sample.

The sequence links TRBV5-1 to TRBJ2-7; the D segment cannot be called with confidence. The receptor's source is an adult with an advanced solid tumor such as melanoma, head and neck, liver or kidney cancer. This sample comprised CD4+ or CD8+ T cells sorted from blood, obtained in a trial of the OX40 agonist ivuxolimab. The CDR3 reads as follows: CASSLVSETSYEQYF. The DNA reads as follows: TGCGCCAGCAGCTTGGTGTCCGAGACTTCCTACGAGCAGTACTTC.